This TCR beta chain was recovered during a study of T cells after yellow fever vaccination. Study-wide results and limits: Detected again after the booster were most primary-vaccination clones, at 95% to 96% CD4 and approximately 85% CD8.

CDR3 size: 15 residues. V dropped 1 base and J dropped 2 bases, with 10 bases sitting between them. Per the germline V gene, CDR1 is LGHNA and CDR2 is YSLEER. Using its own MiXCR run on the 5' RACE reads, TCRdb lists one record per CDR3 protein. This sample yields some 300,000 distinct CDR3 sequences, of which around 8.1% are seen a single time; approximately 15% belongs to the top ten. This clonotype came up a few times. Its cognate antigen is unknown. This chain links TRBV4-3 with TRBJ2-3; TRBD1 or TRBD2 may be the D gene (6 bases each). The starting material was PBMCs, obtained roughly 45 days after the first yellow fever vaccination. The receptor's source is a man between 18 and 35 years old who received the YFV17D yellow fever vaccine. CDR3 in DNA: TGCGCCAGCAGCCAAGGGGGGGCCCTCACAGATACGCAGTATTTT. The encoded protein is CASSQGGALTDTQYF.